The 32 T cell receptor beta chains reported below all come from one sample, sequenced in a study of blood T cell repertoires in COVID-19. Sequencing used immunoSEQ multiplex PCR; TCRdb keeps in-frame clones, though not all of them. Seen here are approximately 54,000 clones, 75% to 85% observed once, and the top ten hold 5.3%. The specimen sequenced was peripheral blood. The receptors stem from a woman aged 55-75 years with acute or convalescent COVID-19.

The chain is built from TRBV11-2 and TRBJ2-5; 8 bases are a match to TRBD2. Germline CDR1 and CDR2: SGHAT and FQNNGV. The CDR3 spans 16 residues. The junction had 9 bases not matched to a gene; V was cut back by 1 base and J by 5 bases. The CDR3 sequence is CASSLVTGGDGETQYF. The CDR3 nucleotides read TGTGCCAGCAGCTTAGTTACCGGGGGGGATGGGGAGACCCAGTACTTC.

V and J are TRBV27 and TRBJ1-6; the match to TRBD1 covers 10 bases. CDR1 is MNHEY and CDR2 is SMNVEV in the germline V gene (reference sequence). There are 17 residues in the CDR3. After removal of 5 bases from V and 10 bases from J, the junction contained 14 bases not matched to a gene. Here the CDR3 DNA reads TGTGCCAGCAGTCCGTATACCCCCGACAGGGGGCGATCACCCCTCCACTTT. It codes for CASSPYTPDRGRSPLHF.

In this sample, this clone turned up a few times. Other nucleotide sequences in the sample specify the same CDR3. The rearrangement joins TRBV30 to TRBJ1-6; unclear D gene. Deletions cut 1 base from V and 2 bases from J, with 9 bases between. This CDR3 contains 15 residues. The V gene's germline CDR1 is GTSNPN and CDR2 SVGIG (reference sequence). The CDR3, as DNA: TGTGCCTGGAGTGGCCGCGTTGCCTATAATTCACCCCTCCACTTT. Amino acid sequence: CAWSGRVAYNSPLHF.

This clone was observed a single time. The chain links TRBV19 to TRBJ1-2, with 9 bases matching TRBD1. This CDR3 comprises 16 residues. Trimming at V came to 4 bases and at J to 3 bases, leaving 9 bases not matched to a gene. Germline-derived CDR1 and CDR2 are LNHDA and SQIVND (reference sequence). The CDR3 sequence is CASSTGYRGLDYGYTF. The CDR3 DNA follows: TGTGCCAGTAGTACGGGGTACAGGGGGCTGGACTATGGCTACACCTTC. The full variable domain, completed using reference TRBV19 and TRBJ1-2, is DGGITQSPKYLFRKEGQNVTLSCEQNLNHDAMYWYRQDPGQGLRLIYYSQIVNDFQKGDIAEGYSVSREKKESFPLTVTSAQKNPTAFYLCASSTGYRGLDYGYTFGSGTRLTVV.

V gene TRBV19 combines with J gene TRBJ1-4; 7 positions agree with TRBD1. This CDR3 comprises 15 residues. J lost 6 bases, V lost 3 bases, and 7 bases had no gene match. Germline-derived CDR1 and CDR2 are LNHDA and SQIVND (reference sequence). The CDR3 loop reads CASSIPGGGDEKLFF. The CDR3 region has the DNA TGTGCCAGTAGTATCCCAGGGGGAGGAGATGAAAAACTGTTTTTT.

The gene calls are TRBV7-8 and TRBJ1-1; D unclear. The CDR3 runs to 14 residues. CDR1 is SGHVS, CDR2 FQNEAQ, per germline. V was cut by 3 bases and J by 3 bases, with 11 bases left in between. CDR3 loop: CASSFSLGDTEAFF. CDR3 nucleotide sequence: TGTGCCAGCAGCTTCTCCCTCGGAGACACTGAAGCTTTCTTT.

This clone showed up just once. The J gene is TRBJ1-1, the V gene TRBV6-1, with D perhaps TRBD1 (5 bases). V lost 2 bases and J lost 5, with 15 bases in between. This CDR3 is 15 amino acids long. Germline V lookup: CDR1 MNHNS, CDR2 SASEGT. CDR3 in amino acids: CASSESRRDLTEAFF. The CDR3 DNA sequence: TGTGCCAGCAGTGAAAGTAGGAGGGACTTAACTGAAGCTTTCTTT.

The chain uses TRBV10-2 and TRBJ1-2; 8 bases are shared with TRBD1. This CDR3 is built from 15 residues. Germline-derived CDR1 and CDR2 are WSHSY and SAAADI. V shed 2 bases and J 5 bases; nucleotides not matched to a gene: 7. CDR3 DNA sequence: TGCGCCAGCAGTGAGACAGGACAGGGCGGGTATGGCTACACCTTC. Protein: CASSETGQGGYGYTF.

The rearrangement joins TRBV5-4 to TRBJ1-1; D is perhaps TRBD1 (6 bases). This CDR3 spans 15 amino acids. V was trimmed by 0 bases and J by 1 base, leaving 10 bases between them. Germline assignment: CDR1 SGHNT and CDR2 YYREEE (reference sequence). Here the CDR3 DNA reads TGTGCCAGCAGCTTGGCTGGCAGGGGGAACACTGAAGCTTTCTTT. Its translation is CASSLAGRGNTEAFF. The whole variable domain, filled in from reference TRBV5-4 and TRBJ1-1, reads ETGVTQSPTHLIKTRGQQVTLRCSSQSGHNTVSWYQQALGQGPQFIFQYYREEENGRGNFPPRFSGLQFPNYSSELNVNALELDDSALYLCASSLAGRGNTEAFFGQGTRLTVV.

This clone was counted once. The CDR3 loop reads CASSEQGSLNTEAFF. The CDR3 DNA reads as TGTGCCAGCAGTGAACAGGGCAGCTTGAACACTGAAGCTTTCTTT. The chain is built from TRBV2 and TRBJ1-1, with D tentatively TRBD1 (5 bases). The CDR3 contains 15 residues. V was pared by 2 bases and J by 0 bases, with 10 bases between. The germline V gene encodes CDR1 SNHLY and CDR2 FYNNEI.

The chain uses TRBV19 and TRBJ2-1; 10 positions match TRBD2. The CDR3 extends over 19 amino acids. Germline trimming cut 7 bases from V and 4 bases from J; bases unmatched to any gene: 19. CDR1 is LNHDA, CDR2 SQIVND, per germline (reference sequence). The CDR3 DNA is TGTGCCAGTACCCATAGGGGACTAGCGTCCCCAGGGGTTTACAATGAGCAGTTCTTC. Translated, it gives CASTHRGLASPGVYNEQFF. The complete variable domain, with remaining parts taken from reference TRBV19 and TRBJ2-1, reads DGGITQSPKYLFRKEGQNVTLSCEQNLNHDAMYWYRQDPGQGLRLIYYSQIVNDFQKGDIAEGYSVSREKKESFPLTVTSAQKNPTAFYLCASTHRGLASPGVYNEQFFGPGTRLTVL.

This clone was detected only a few times. The CDR3 here is CASSLGGQLNSGNTIYF. CDR3 bases: TGCGCCAGCAGCTTGGGGGGGCAGCTCAACTCTGGAAACACCATATATTTT. The chain couples TRBV5-1 to TRBJ1-3; D may be TRBD1 (6 bases). Germline V lookup: CDR1 SGHRS, CDR2 YFSETQ. This CDR3 has 17 residues. Trimming cost V 0 bases and J 0 bases, with 13 bases left between them.

The V gene is TRBV5-1, the J gene TRBJ2-5; tentatively, D is TRBD2 (6 bases). This CDR3 is 15 amino acids long. Germline values: CDR1 SGHRS, CDR2 YFSETQ. V was trimmed by 4 bases and J by 3 bases, leaving 16 bases between them. The chain's CDR3 is CASSPVGGREETQYF. CDR3 coding DNA: TGCGCCAGCAGCCCCGTGGGGGGAAGGGAAGAGACCCAGTACTTC.

The rearrangement links TRBV5-1 to TRBJ2-7, with 8 bases matching TRBD1. The CDR3 spans 13 residues. V lost 4 bases, J lost 3 bases, and 3 bases stayed unmatched. Germline-derived CDR1 and CDR2 are SGHRS and YFSETQ. The CDR3 DNA reads TGCGCCAGCAGCGTGGGGACAGGCTACGAGCAGTACTTC. It is translated as CASSVGTGYEQYF.

This clone was seen just once. The chain recombines TRBV9 with TRBJ2-7; TRBD2 matches 9 bases. J was trimmed by 7 bases and V by 2 bases; bases with no gene match: 7. The V gene's germline CDR1 is SGDLS and CDR2 YYNGEE. This CDR3 comprises 14 residues. The DNA of the CDR3 is TGTGCCAGCAGCGTTGGCGGGGGGGCCTGGGAGCAGTACTTC. Its protein is CASSVGGGAWEQYF.

J is TRBJ1-2 and V is TRBV6-5; D may be TRBD1 (6 bases). The germline CDR1 and CDR2 sequences are MNHEY and SVGAGI. V lost 2 bases, J lost 7 bases, and 14 bases lay in between. CDR3 size: 14 residues. Here the CDR3 reads CASSYERGQAGYTF. The CDR3 region has the DNA TGTGCCAGCAGTTACGAGCGGGGGCAGGCTGGCTACACCTTC.

This clone was seen only once. The V call is TRBV6-5, the J call TRBJ1-2, with a weak D call TRBD1 (6 bases). In germline, CDR1 is MNHEY, CDR2 SVGAGI. The CDR3 is made up of 15 amino acids. Trimming cost V 0 bases and J 3 bases, with 11 bases left between them. The CDR3 protein is CASSYSIHRDYGYTF. CDR3 in DNA: TGTGCCAGCAGTTACTCGATCCACAGGGACTATGGCTACACCTTC.

The table lists this clone with a few counts. The chain recombines TRBV30 with TRBJ1-1; D call uncertain. With 1 base removed from V and 0 bases from J, the gap between germline ends came to 6 bases. Germline CDR1 GTSNPN, CDR2 SVGIG (reference sequence). This CDR3 spans 13 amino acids. Here the CDR3 reads CAWSAGLNTEAFF. The CDR3 DNA sequence: TGTGCCTGGAGTGCGGGGTTGAACACTGAAGCTTTCTTT.

V usage is TRBV5-1 and J usage is TRBJ2-3; 10 bases are a match to TRBD1. In germline, CDR1 is SGHRS, CDR2 YFSETQ. CDR3 size: 17 residues. Unmatched junction bases numbered 10, after V lost 2 bases and J lost 4 bases. The CDR3 reads CASSLRETGGSADTQYF. The CDR3 DNA follows: TGCGCCAGCAGCTTACGAGAGACAGGGGGCAGCGCAGATACGCAGTATTTT.

The CDR3 DNA reads as TGTGCCAGCGGGAGACAGGGTCGTACTGAAGCTTTCTTT. It is translated as CASGRQGRTEAFF. The V call is TRBV25-1, the J call TRBJ1-1; TRBD1 matches at 7 bases. Germline assignment: CDR1 MGHDK and CDR2 SYGVNS. J was trimmed by 5 bases and V by 8 bases; bases with no gene match: 8. The CDR3 contains 13 residues.

The rearrangement uses TRBV10-3 and TRBJ2-1, with TRBD2 identical over 11 bases. V dropped 8 bases and J dropped 6; count of bases not matched to a gene: 9. Germline V CDR1 and CDR2: ENHRY, SYGVKD. There are 15 residues in the CDR3. The chain's CDR3 is CAIGREGLAANEQFF. CDR3 nucleotides: TGTGCCATCGGAAGAGAGGGACTAGCGGCCAATGAGCAGTTCTTC.

The chain combines TRBV5-6 with TRBJ1-4; D possibly corresponds to TRBD1 (6 bases). This CDR3 spans 16 amino acids. Trimming took off 0 bases at V and 6 bases at J, with 15 bases between the two ends. The germline V gene encodes CDR1 SGHDT and CDR2 YYEEEE. The CDR3 nucleotides are TGTGCCAGCAGCTTGGGTGTGGGACACCTATATGAAAAACTGTTTTTT. Its protein is CASSLGVGHLYEKLFF. The full variable domain, rest sourced from reference TRBV5-6 and TRBJ1-4, is DAGVTQSPTHLIKTRGQQVTLRCSPKSGHDTVSWYQQALGQGPQFIFQYYEEEERQRGNFPDRFSGHQFPNYSSELNVNALLLGDSALYLCASSLGVGHLYEKLFFGSGTQLSVL.

The CDR3 is CSGWGGGEQYF. For the CDR3, the DNA is TGCAGCGGCTGGGGGGGCGGCGAGCAGTACTTC. This chain links TRBV29-1 with TRBJ2-7; possibly TRBD2 for D (7 bases). Germline loops: CDR1 SQVTM, CDR2 ANQGSEA. The CDR3 sequence is 11 residues long. V was trimmed by 7 bases and J by 6 bases, leaving 13 bases between them.

This clone came up once. The chain links TRBV5-1 to TRBJ1-5; D is unresolved. V lost 0 bases to trimming and J lost 4 bases, with 8 bases between them. CDR1 is SGHRS, CDR2 YFSETQ, per germline. The CDR3 contains 14 residues. The CDR3 bases are TGCGCCAGCAGCTTGGGGGGAGAGAATCAGCCCCAGCATTTT. This sequence encodes CASSLGGENQPQHF.

CDR3 DNA: TGCAGTGCTAGTGGTTCCCTACTTGCCTACGAGCAGTACTTC. The encoded protein is CSASGSLLAYEQYF. J is TRBJ2-7 and V is TRBV20-1; D is undetermined. CDR1 is DFQATT, CDR2 SNEGSKA, per germline (reference sequence). CDR3 size: 14 residues. V lost 3 bases, J lost 2 bases, and 14 bases lay in between.

This sequence joins TRBV29-1 and TRBJ1-1; D perhaps matches TRBD1 (6 bases). The CDR3 extends over 11 amino acids. V was pared by 8 bases and J by 7 bases, with 14 bases between. Germline V gene data show CDR1 as SQVTM and CDR2 as ANQGSEA. CDR3: CSLGGQGEAFF. CDR3 nucleotide sequence: TGCAGCCTGGGGGGGCAGGGTGAAGCTTTCTTT.

In the case of this clone: The same CDR3 arises from other DNA sequences in this sample as well. CDR3: CASSPPTGLGGYTF. CDR3 DNA sequence: TGTGCCAGCAGCCCCCCGACAGGTTTAGGAGGCTACACCTTC. The chain is built from TRBV6-5 and TRBJ1-2, with D perhaps matching TRBD1 (6 bases). Germline CDR1 MNHEY, CDR2 SVGAGI. CDR3 size: 14 residues. V lost 6 bases and J lost 8, with 19 bases in between.

The chain combines TRBV2 with TRBJ2-7; D remains unclear. CDR1 and CDR2 (germline): SNHLY, FYNNEI. Trimming left V 3 bases short and J 4 bases short, with 4 bases between. The CDR3 has 11 residues. The CDR3 DNA reads as TGTGCCAGCAGTGATAGATACGAGCAGTACTTC. Translated: CASSDRYEQYF. Full variable domain (rest looked up from reference TRBV2 and TRBJ2-7): EPEVTQTPSHQVTQMGQEVILRCVPISNHLYFYWYRQILGQKVEFLVSFYNNEISEKSEIFDDQFSVERPDGSNFTLKIRSTKLEDSAMYFCASSDRYEQYFGPGTRLTVT.

This clone was counted a single time. CDR3 protein: CASSTFSGRASGNTIYF. The CDR3 DNA is TGTGCCAGCAGCACCTTTTCCGGGAGGGCCTCTGGAAACACCATATATTTT. The V gene is TRBV9, the J gene TRBJ1-3, with D unresolved. The CDR3 length is 17 residues. CDR1 and CDR2 (germline): SGDLS, YYNGEE. Trimming took off 4 bases at V and 0 bases at J, with 17 bases between the two ends.

The chain joins TRBV24-1 to TRBJ2-2; tentative D call: TRBD1 (6 bases). From germline, CDR1 is KGHDR and CDR2 SFDVKD. V was cut by 7 bases and J by 1 base, with 6 bases left in between. The CDR3 consists of 13 residues. The CDR3 loop reads CATRTGNTGELFF. CDR3 DNA: TGTGCCACCAGGACAGGGAACACCGGGGAGCTGTTTTTT.

This clone was recorded once. The gene calls are TRBV3-1 (or the pseudogene TRBV3-2) and TRBJ2-5; D possibly corresponds to TRBD2 (5 bases). The CDR3 spans 15 residues. Germline V gives CDR1 LGHDT, CDR2 YNNKEL (reference sequence). V was trimmed by 6 bases and J by 5 bases, leaving 19 bases between them. The CDR3 sequence is CASRPRGDIRETQYF. DNA of the CDR3: TGTGCCAGCAGGCCTCGGGGAGATATCCGGGAGACCCAGTACTTC.

The rearrangement uses TRBV5-1 and TRBJ2-3; 11 bases fit TRBD1. The CDR3 extends over 16 amino acids. Germline CDR1 is SGHRS and CDR2 is YFSETQ. Unmatched junction bases numbered 6, after V lost 3 bases and J lost 3 bases. This chain's CDR3 is CASSSGTGGGTDTQYF. CDR3 nucleotides: TGCGCCAGCAGCTCAGGGACAGGGGGAGGTACAGATACGCAGTATTTT.